Reported below is one T cell receptor (beta chain). An end of the junction does not agree with germline; a read error may underlie this. This sample was taken from a study of shared T cell receptors in the human thymus. Clones were read by immunoSEQ multiplex PCR, and TCRdb kept only the in-frame ones, dropping some. The table shows about 730,000 clones, with approximately 83% occurring only once. These data were also reused for a study on human thymus T cells. That report adds: Congenital heart defects were the reason for the corrective surgery that the donors, healthy Finnish infants, were having. Thymic samples were excised during corrective heart operations. Thymic and blood repertoires appeared to show biased V and J gene usage. Related research reported highly overlapping thymic repertoires among unrelated individuals.

Material: thymocytes. This receptor was taken from a girl in the first two years of life with a congenital heart defect.

The CDR3 loop reads CASSLRPGGGYGQYF. The CDR3 DNA sequence: TGTGCCAGCAGCTTAAGGCCAGGGGGCGGATACGGGCAGTACTTC. This chain joins TRBV11-2 and TRBJ2-7, with 8 bases identical to TRBD1. Looked up from germline, CDR1 is SGHAT and CDR2 is FQNNGV. CDR3 size: 15 residues.